The present entry profiles one TCR beta chain with its context. Its antigen remains unidentified. This sample is part of a study of siplizumab effects on memory and regulatory T cells. Assay used: immunoSEQ multiplex PCR; TCRdb lists only in-frame clones, some missing. Seen here are some 90,000 clones, around 89% observed once, and the top ten hold 15%. J was trimmed by 4 bases and V by 8 bases; bases with no gene match: 5. The CDR3 is made up of 13 amino acids. Germline lookup yields CDR1 KGHSH and CDR2 LQKENI. General observations from the study: Naive T cells seemed more diverse than memory cells; they also seemed major alloresponse contributors.

J is TRBJ1-3 and V is TRBV18; 7 nucleotides line up with TRBD1. The sequenced sample consisted of CD4+ T cells sorted from blood. The clonotype was recovered from a human donor in good health. The CDR3 region is CASTTGVGNTIYF. The DNA of the CDR3 is TGTGCCAGCACAACAGGGGTCGGAAACACCATATATTTT.